This T cell receptor beta chain is drawn from a study of T-cell reconstitution after alpha-beta-depleted transplantation in children. A TCRbeta library incorporating unique molecular identifiers was prepared. TCRdb itself ran the PCR reads through MiXCR, one entry per CDR3 protein. The data contain 400,000 to 450,000 distinct CDR3 sequences, approximately 42% of them singletons. The J segment lost 0 bases and the V segment lost 4 bases, leaving 8 bases of the junction unmatched. Germline values: CDR1 SGHRS, CDR2 YFSETQ. There are 16 residues in the CDR3. Remarks on this clonotype: Its specificity is not known.

Study-wide results and caveats: Reportedly, only several hundred clones from non-depleted graft cells drove alpha-beta T-cell counts at about two months. After transplant, high TCRbeta diversity at day 60 in some patients arose from surviving recipient T cells and thymic progenitors. One year post-transplant, T-cell counts and diversity were largely derived from T cells produced anew.

This TCR was sampled from a girl aged 2 to 10 with aplastic anemia, due to receive a stem cell transplant. The chain joins TRBV5-1 to TRBJ2-5, with 8 bases lining up with TRBD2. The input for sequencing was PBMCs, taken before TCRalphabeta/CD19-depleted stem cell transplant. This chain's CDR3 is CASSIRYGGDQETQYF. CDR3 sequence (DNA): TGCGCCAGCAGCATTCGTTACGGGGGGGACCAAGAGACCCAGTACTTC.